Listed below are T cell receptor beta chains from one sample, sequenced in a study of cytomegalovirus exposure and HLA in healthy donors. Method: immunoSEQ multiplex PCR; TCRdb's copy keeps in-frame clones and lacks some. In the table there are about 150,000 clones, roughly 89% of which are singletons. Input material: PBMCs. The receptors here all came from a woman aged 18-30 years in good health and CMV-seropositive. Each CDR3 is given with its conserved first and last residue. Each record gives: D gene, clone size, V gene, J gene, CDR3 DNA, CDR3 protein. A D gene is named only where the DNA matches it firmly. Clone size is stated in some rows and not others, as once, few, many or a class when expanded.

>.|.|TRBV30|TRBJ2-4
TGTGCCTGGCAGGGCTCGGGGGACATTCAGTACTTC
CAWQGSGDIQYF
>.|.|TRBV6-6|TRBJ1-2
TGTGCCAGCAGTTACTCCCTTAACTATGGCTACACCTTC
CASSYSLNYGYTF
>.|.|TRBV9|TRBJ2-5
TGTGCCAGCAGCGTGGGGGCCGGGCTAAGGGAGACCCAGTACTTC
CASSVGAGLRETQYF
>.|.|TRBV6-1|TRBJ1-5
TGTGCCAGCAGTGAAGTGGGGGGTTATCAGCCCCAGCATTTT
CASSEVGGYQPQHF
>.|.|TRBV5-6|TRBJ2-5
TGTGCCAGCAGCTTGGCCGGAGGGCGAGAGACCCAGTACTTC
CASSLAGGRETQYF
>.|.|TRBV5-1|TRBJ2-5
TGCGCCAGCAGCTTGGACCCGAGGTCAGAGACCCAGTACTTC
CASSLDPRSETQYF
>TRBD2|.|TRBV5-4|TRBJ2-3
TGTGCCAGCAGCTTGGGGCGGGGGGGCCCAGATACGCAGTATTTT
CASSLGRGGPDTQYF
>.|.|TRBV5-1|TRBJ1-2
TGCGCCAGCAGCTTGGCGGGGGAATATGGCTACACCTTC
CASSLAGEYGYTF
>TRBD1|.|TRBV5-4|TRBJ2-7
TGTGCCAGCAGCTTGGGGGGACAGGTTAACTACGAGCAGTACTTC
CASSLGGQVNYEQYF
>TRBD2|.|TRBV13|TRBJ2-7
TGTGCCAGCAGCTTAGGCGGGACTAGCGGGGGGCCAACCTACGAGCAGTACTTC
CASSLGGTSGGPTYEQYF
>TRBD1|.|TRBV5-1|TRBJ1-4
TGCGCCAGCAGCCCGACAGGGGGCCGGGGGAATGAAAAACTGTTTTTT
CASSPTGGRGNEKLFF
>.|.|TRBV11-2|TRBJ1-2
TGTGCCAGCAGCGCTCGGCGGGGGGCGCCTGGCTACACCTTC
CASSARRGAPGYTF
>.|.|TRBV27|TRBJ1-1
TGTGCCAGCAGAAGACAGAACACTGAAGCTTTCTTT
CASRRQNTEAFF
>.|.|TRBV11-2|TRBJ1-1
TGTGCCAGCAGTTATACAGGCAGCACTGAAGCTTTCTTT
CASSYTGSTEAFF
>TRBD1|.|TRBV19|TRBJ1-5
TGTGCCAGTAGGGCTCGGGACAGCCGCAATCAGCCCCAGCATTTT
CASRARDSRNQPQHF
>.|.|TRBV18|TRBJ2-3
TGTGCCAGCTCACCACTCCCTGGCACAGATACGCAGTATTTT
CASSPLPGTDTQYF
>.|.|TRBV6-1|TRBJ1-5
TGTGCCAGCAGTGGGACTCTCAATCAGCCCCAGCATTTT
CASSGTLNQPQHF
>.|.|TRBV7-2|TRBJ1-5
TGTGCCAGCAGCTTAAGCAGGCTAAGACCCCAGCATTTT
CASSLSRLRPQHF
>.|few|TRBV30|TRBJ2-5
TGTGCCTGGAGTGGGACAGTCCAAGAGACCCAGTACTTC
CAWSGTVQETQYF
>.|.|TRBV7-9|TRBJ2-1
TGTGCCAGCAGCTTGGAGGGTCTATTCAATGAGCAGTTCTTC
CASSLEGLFNEQFF
>TRBD2|.|TRBV6-5|TRBJ2-1
TGTGCCAGCAGTTCGGCCGGGGGGGCTTTTGAGCAGTTCTTC
CASSSAGGAFEQFF
>.|.|TRBV6-5|TRBJ2-3
TGTGCCAGCAGTTACGGAATAGCGGTAGATACGCAGTATTTT
CASSYGIAVDTQYF
>TRBD2|once|TRBV9|TRBJ2-2
TGTGCCAGCAGCCTGGTTAGCGGGGGGGCCACCGGGGAGCTGTTTTTT
CASSLVSGGATGELFF
>TRBD2|.|TRBV10-1|TRBJ2-1
TGCGCCAGCAGTCCGCGCCTAGCGGGGGGTCACAATGAGCAGTTCTTC
CASSPRLAGGHNEQFF
>.|many|TRBV7-3|TRBJ1-6
TGTGCCAGCAGCTTAAGTCTGAATTCACCCCTCCACTTT
CASSLSLNSPLHF
>.|.|TRBV27|TRBJ2-1
TGTGCCAGCAGTTTATCGGGCGGGCCTAGCTCCTACAATGAGCAGTTCTTC
CASSLSGGPSSYNEQFF
>TRBD2|.|TRBV5-6|TRBJ2-7
TGTGCCAGCAGTATGGCGAGCGGGGGAGGGTACGAGCAGTACTTC
CASSMASGGGYEQYF
>.|.|TRBV29-1|TRBJ1-1
TGCAGCGTTGAAGATCCCCAGGAGGGCACTGAAGCTTTCTTT
CSVEDPQEGTEAFF
>.|.|TRBV5-1|TRBJ1-6
TGCGCCAGCAGGGACAAACAAAGCTCCTATAATTCACCCCTCCACTTT
CASRDKQSSYNSPLHF